Listed below are T cell receptor beta chains from one sample, sequenced in a study of tissue T cells after allogeneic stem cell transplantation. Profiled with immunoSEQ multiplex PCR; TCRdb holds only in-frame clones, not every one. This table holds 9,500 to 15,000 clones, approximately 70% found once. Sequenced material: tissue from the right colon, taken at autopsy. The receptors derive from a woman aged 18 to 55 with breast cancer. Both conserved end residues are part of each CDR3. A D gene is named only where the DNA matches it firmly. A clone size is listed for some rows: how often the clone was seen (once, few, many), or a class if it is expanded.

>few|14|TRBJ2-3|TRBV5-6|.
TGTGCCAGCCGTGCCCGAGAAGACACAGATACGCAGTATTTT
CASRAREDTDTQYF
>.|14|TRBJ1-4|TRBV6-5|TRBD1
TGTGCCAGCAGCCTAGGACAGGGGGGCGAAAAACTGTTTTTT
CASSLGQGGEKLFF
>.|14|TRBJ2-7|TRBV7-2|TRBD1
TGTGCCAGCAGCTTGGGACAGGGTGTTTACGAGCAGTACTTC
CASSLGQGVYEQYF
>.|16|TRBJ1-2|TRBV5-5|.
TGTGCCAGCAGCTCCCGAGAGGGGAGTTCTAACTATGGCTACACCTTC
CASSSREGSSNYGYTF
>.|13|TRBJ2-1|TRBV7-2|.
TGTGCCAGCAGCTTAACACAGGGCGGTAACGAGTTCTTC
CASSLTQGGNEFF
>.|14|TRBJ2-4|TRBV21-1|.
TGTGCCAGCAGTCTACTGGGGGCCAAAAACATTCAGTACTTC
CASSLLGAKNIQYF
>.|14|TRBJ2-7|TRBV6-4|TRBD2
TGTGCCAGCACCCCACCGGGGGAGGGGTACGAGCAGTACTTC
CASTPPGEGYEQYF
>once|13|TRBJ2-3|TRBV11-2|.
TGTGCCAGCAGTACAACCAGGGAAGATACGCAGTATTTT
CASSTTREDTQYF
>.|13|TRBJ2-5|TRBV6-5|.
TGTGCCAGCGCGGAGGAAGACCAAGAGACCCAGTACTTC
CASAEEDQETQYF
>.|13|TRBJ1-1|TRBV11-1|.
TGTGCCAGCAGGTCGGCAGCTATCACTGAAGCTTTCTTT
CASRSAAITEAFF
>.|14|TRBJ1-4|TRBV4-1|.
TGCGCCAGCCCTTGGGGGGGGGCGAGGGAAAAACTGTTTTTT
CASPWGGAREKLFF
>.|14|TRBJ1-2|TRBV29-1|.
TGCAGCGTTGAAAGGGAAGAGGGTCGGGATGGCTACACCTTC
CSVEREEGRDGYTF
>.|15|TRBJ1-1|TRBV25-1|.
TGTGCCAGCAGTGTAGTATCGGGCCTGAACACTGAAGCTTTCTTT
CASSVVSGLNTEAFF
>.|13|TRBJ2-5|TRBV5-4|.
TGTGCCAGCAGCTTGGACAGGGAAGAGACCCAGTACTTC
CASSLDREETQYF
>.|15|TRBJ2-3|TRBV30|.
TGTGCCTGGAGTCGTACCGGGACCGAGGCCAATACGCAGTATTTT
CAWSRTGTEANTQYF
>.|14|TRBJ2-3|TRBV24-1|TRBD2
TGTGCCACGGAACTAGCGGGGGCGGTGGGTACGCAGTATTTT
CATELAGAVGTQYF
>.|15|TRBJ1-5|TRBV5-1|.
TGCGCCAGCAGCTTGTTCGGGCAGACCAATCAGCCCCAGCATTTT
CASSLFGQTNQPQHF
>.|13|TRBJ2-7|TRBV7-9|.
TGTGCCAGCAGCTTCGTGGGACGAGGCGAGCAGTACTTC
CASSFVGRGEQYF
>.|15|TRBJ2-7|TRBV19|TRBD2
TGTGCCAGTAGTATCACCACTAGCGGGAGGGACGAGCAGTACTTC
CASSITTSGRDEQYF
>.|14|TRBJ2-5|TRBV10-3|TRBD2
TGTGCCATCAGTGAGCGAGCGGGGAAAGAGACCCAGTACTTC
CAISERAGKETQYF